The 12 T cell receptor beta chains below come from one sample, sequenced in a study of identical twins. One entry per CDR3 protein results from TCRdb running MiXCR on the 5' RACE reads. The profile shows approximately 250,000 distinct CDR3 sequences, approximately 5.9% of them singletons. This sample was shared with a second study, whose subject was T cells expressing NK-cell markers.

The sample was CD8+ T cells sorted from blood. The receptors originated from a woman aged 18-30 years in good health.

There are many counts of this clonotype. J is TRBJ1-4 and V is TRBV19; D is unclear. This CDR3 is 15 amino acids long. Germline CDR1 and CDR2: LNHDA and SQIVND (reference sequence). Trimming shortened V by 7 bases and J by 0 bases, and 12 bases separated the two germline ends. In DNA, the CDR3 is TGTGCCAGTAAAAATGGAGTTGCAACTAATGAAAAACTGTTTTTT. Translated, it gives CASKNGVATNEKLFF. Supplemented by reference TRBV19 and TRBJ1-4, the full variable domain reads DGGITQSPKYLFRKEGQNVTLSCEQNLNHDAMYWYRQDPGQGLRLIYYSQIVNDFQKGDIAEGYSVSREKKESFPLTVTSAQKNPTAFYLCASKNGVATNEKLFFGSGTQLSVL.

The chain is built from TRBV21-1 and TRBJ2-7; no check of the table's D call, TRBD1, against the DNA was made. TRBV21-1 is described as a pseudogene. The CDR3 length is 16 residues. The CDR3 nucleotides read TGTGCCAGCAGCAAAGTAGGCAGGGGGCGTGCCGACGAGCAGTACTTC. Its translation is CASSKVGRGRADEQYF.

This clonotype was counted at least ten times. The rearrangement uses TRBV12-3 or TRBV12-4 and TRBJ2-3; no reliable D call. Trimming stripped 3 bases from V and 0 bases from J, with 7 bases between. The CDR3 has 14 residues. The CDR3 is CASSLGWSTDTQYF. The DNA for the CDR3 is TGTGCCAGCAGTTTGGGCTGGAGCACAGATACGCAGTATTTT.

This clonotype was seen more than once but under ten times. V is TRBV7-6 and J is TRBJ2-5, with TRBD2 matching 10 bases. In germline, CDR1 is SGHVS, CDR2 FNYEAQ. V shed 5 bases, J shed 0 bases, and the junction held 6 bases outside the gene matches. The CDR3 is 16 residues long. The CDR3 spells CASSPISGGNQETQYF. The CDR3 DNA sequence: TGTGCCAGCAGCCCCATTAGCGGGGGGAACCAAGAGACCCAGTACTTC.

The chain employs TRBV6-1 and TRBJ1-1; tentative D call: TRBD1 (5 bases). This CDR3 comprises 16 residues. Trimming left V 3 bases short and J 1 base short, with 15 bases between. Germline V gives CDR1 MNHNS, CDR2 SASEGT. In DNA form, the CDR3 reads TGTGCCAGCAGTGAGTTGGTGGGGACGGCGAACACTGAAGCTTTCTTT. Amino acids: CASSELVGTANTEAFF.

This clonotype was counted many times. CDR3 bases: TGTGCCAGCAGCTTACGGGCTAGCGGGACGGAGACCCAGTACTTC. Encoded protein: CASSLRASGTETQYF. V gene TRBV7-6 combines with J gene TRBJ2-5; TRBD2 aligns across 9 bases. The trim removed 2 bases at V and 5 bases at J, leaving 6 bases unmatched. The length of the CDR3 is 15 residues. Per the germline V gene, CDR1 is SGHVS and CDR2 is FNYEAQ.

The table lists this clonotype with a few counts. This CDR3 reads CASRYRQGGDTQYF. In DNA, the CDR3 is TGCGCCAGCAGGTATAGACAGGGAGGGGATACGCAGTATTTT. The chain is built from TRBV5-1 and TRBJ2-3; either TRBD1 or TRBD2 may supply D (7 bases each). CDR3 length: 14 amino acids. Trimming removed 5 bases from V and 6 bases from J, with 16 bases in between. Germline V gives CDR1 SGHRS, CDR2 YFSETQ.

This clonotype was found many times. The chain's CDR3 is CASSPRTGAEAFF. The CDR3 DNA reads TGTGCCAGCAGCCCCAGGACAGGGGCTGAAGCTTTCTTT. The chain links TRBV5-6 to TRBJ1-1; 9 bases match TRBD1. Looked up from germline, CDR1 is SGHDT and CDR2 is YYEEEE. V was pared by 4 bases and J by 6 bases, with 4 bases of the junction left unmatched. The CDR3 is 13 amino acids.

This chain links TRBV7-6 with TRBJ2-1, with TRBD1 matching over 8 bases. CDR1 SGHVS and CDR2 FNYEAQ come from the germline V gene. The J segment lost 8 bases and the V segment lost 5 bases, leaving 5 bases of the junction unmatched. The CDR3 length is 13 residues. The CDR3 protein is CASSQLTGDEQFF. For the CDR3, the DNA is TGTGCCAGCAGCCAACTGACAGGGGATGAGCAGTTCTTC.

The genes are TRBV11-2 and TRBJ2-3, with TRBD2 identical over 12 bases. From germline, CDR1 is SGHAT and CDR2 FQNNGV. The CDR3 has 17 amino acids. V trimming: 5 bases; J trimming: 5 bases; junction bases outside the gene matches: 11. The CDR3 DNA is TGTGCCAGCAGCCCCCCCCCCCTAGCGGGGGGGCAAGATACGCAGTATTTT. Residues: CASSPPPLAGGQDTQYF.

This sequence joins TRBV20-1 and TRBJ2-7; 8 bases are shared with TRBD1. The CDR3 has 11 amino acids. The J segment lost 6 bases and the V segment lost 4 bases, leaving 2 bases of the junction unmatched. Germline V gene data show CDR1 as DFQATT and CDR2 as SNEGSKA (reference sequence). The CDR3 region has the DNA TGCAGTGCTACGACAGGGGCCGAGCAGTACTTC. Its protein product is CSATTGAEQYF.

Only a few counts were recorded for this clonotype. The chain combines TRBV12-3 or TRBV12-4 with TRBJ2-7; no reliable D call. This CDR3 has 14 residues. With 4 bases removed from V and 1 base from J, the gap between germline ends came to 11 bases. The CDR3 DNA sequence: TGTGCCAGCAGTTCCTTATCTGGATCCTACGAGCAGTACTTC. The encoded protein is CASSSLSGSYEQYF.